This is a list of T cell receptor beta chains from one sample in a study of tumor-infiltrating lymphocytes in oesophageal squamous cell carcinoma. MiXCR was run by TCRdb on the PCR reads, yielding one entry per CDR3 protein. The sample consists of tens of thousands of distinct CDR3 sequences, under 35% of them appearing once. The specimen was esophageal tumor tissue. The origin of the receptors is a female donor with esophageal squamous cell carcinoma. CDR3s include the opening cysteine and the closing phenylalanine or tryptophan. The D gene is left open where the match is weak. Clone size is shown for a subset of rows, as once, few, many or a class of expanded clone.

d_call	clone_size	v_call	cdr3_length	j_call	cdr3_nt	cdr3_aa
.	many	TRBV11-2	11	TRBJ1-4	TGTGCCAGCAGCTTAGGGGACCGTCTGTTTTTT	CASSLGDRLFF
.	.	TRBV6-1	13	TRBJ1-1	TGTGCCAGCAGTGCGACAGGGAACACTGAAGCTTTCTTT	CASSATGNTEAFF
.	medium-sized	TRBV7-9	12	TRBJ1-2	TGTGCCAGCAGCTTAAGTCCTTATGGCTACACCTTC	CASSLSPYGYTF
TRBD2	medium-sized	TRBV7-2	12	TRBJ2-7	TGTGCCAGCAGCCCTACTAGCGGGGTGGAGTACTTC	CASSPTSGVEYF
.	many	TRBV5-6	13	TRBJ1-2	TGTGCCAGCAGCTTGGATCAAGAATATGGCTACACCTTC	CASSLDQEYGYTF
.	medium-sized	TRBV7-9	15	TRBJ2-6	TGTGCCAGCAGCTTTGGGAGCCATTCAGCCAACGTCCTGACTTTC	CASSFGSHSANVLTF
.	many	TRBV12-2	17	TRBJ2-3	TGTGCAAGTCGCTTAGTTTCGGGACAGCATAGCACAGATACGCAGTATTTT	CASRLVSGQHSTDTQYF
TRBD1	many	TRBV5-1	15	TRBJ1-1	TGCGCCAGCAGCTTGAGGACAGGGCTTCTCGCTGAAGCTTTCTTT	CASSLRTGLLAEAFF
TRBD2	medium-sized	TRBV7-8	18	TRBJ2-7	TGTGCCAGCAGCTTATTGCTAGCGGGAGGAGAGAGCGTCCTCGAGCAGTACTTC	CASSLLLAGGESVLEQYF
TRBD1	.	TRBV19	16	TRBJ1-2	TGTGCCAGTAGTATCCTCGGACAGGCGCAATCCTATGGCTACACCTTC	CASSILGQAQSYGYTF
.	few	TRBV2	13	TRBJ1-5	TGTGCCAGCAGTGAAACAGTCAATCAGCCCCAGCATTTT	CASSETVNQPQHF
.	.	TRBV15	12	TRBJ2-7	TGTGTCACCAGCAGAGATAGCTACGAGCAGTACTTC	CVTSRDSYEQYF
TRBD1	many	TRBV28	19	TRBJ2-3	TGTGCCAGCAGTTTATTCCACGATCTTCAGACAGGGGTGGTAGATACGCAGTATTTT	CASSLFHDLQTGVVDTQYF
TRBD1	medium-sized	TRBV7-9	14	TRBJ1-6	TGTGCCAGCAGCTTACCGACAGGGAGTTCACCCCTCCACTTT	CASSLPTGSSPLHF
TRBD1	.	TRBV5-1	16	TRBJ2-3	TGCGCCAGCAGCTTCTCCGGGGACAGGGTTACAGATACGCAGTATTTT	CASSFSGDRVTDTQYF
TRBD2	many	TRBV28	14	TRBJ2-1	TGTGCCAGCAGTTTGCCTAGCGGTTACAATGAGCAGTTCTTC	CASSLPSGYNEQFF
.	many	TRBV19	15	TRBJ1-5	TGTGCCAGTAGGTTCAACAGTTATAGCAATCAGCCCCAGCATTTT	CASRFNSYSNQPQHF
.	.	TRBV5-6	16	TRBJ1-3	TGTGCCAGCAGCACCAACCCAGGTTACTCTGGAAACACCATATATTTT	CASSTNPGYSGNTIYF
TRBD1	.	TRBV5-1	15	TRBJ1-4	TGCGCCAGCAGCTTTGGGCAGGGGGTTGGTGAAAAACTGTTTTTT	CASSFGQGVGEKLFF
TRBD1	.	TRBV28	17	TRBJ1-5	TGTGCCAGCAGTCAATTGGACAGGCACGAGGGAAATCAGCCCCAGCATTTT	CASSQLDRHEGNQPQHF
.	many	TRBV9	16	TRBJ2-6	TGTGCCAGCAGCGTGTCAGGGGGGACAGGGGCCAACGTCCTGACTTTC	CASSVSGGTGANVLTF
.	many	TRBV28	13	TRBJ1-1	TGTGCCAGCAGACGTGTGGGGGACACTGAAGCTTTCTTT	CASRRVGDTEAFF